These 13 T cell receptor beta chains were sequenced from one sample in a study of T cells in Graves' hyperthyroidism and ophthalmopathy (dated by TCRdb to between 2017 and 2020). The method was multiplex PCR. Sequencing instrument: Illumina HiSeq 2000. The TCR beta CDR3 regions were amplified from the RNA transcripts. The TCR CDR3 was subjected to a first round of RT-PCR using the HTBI primer set and the Qiagen OneStep RT-PCR kit. Clones were called with MiXCR by TCRdb after fastp trimmed the public reads at Q25, and only in-frame beta chains were retained. Identical CDR3 proteins give one entry, which carries the most common genes and DNA. This sample has 500,000 to 600,000 distinct CDR3 sequences in its table, and over 45% of those were observed once. Jointly, the top ten make up about 45% of the sample. Sequencing used peripheral blood or thyroid tissue (not recorded which). The receptors here all came from an adult woman with Graves' disease, either hyperthyroidism or ophthalmopathy (not recorded which).

For this clonotype: A read error is possible here, since a much larger clone lies one base away. V and J are TRBV7-9 and TRBJ1-4; TRBD1 is a possible D gene (5 bases). The CDR3 loop spans 16 amino acids. Per germline, CDR1 SEHNR and CDR2 FQNEAQ (reference sequence). CDR3 sequence: CTSSLSGTATNEKLFF. The CDR3 region has the DNA TGTACCAGCAGCCTAAGCGGGACGGCAACTAATGAAAAACTGTTTTTT. Looking up the rest from reference TRBV7-9 and TRBJ1-4 gives the full variable domain: DTGVSQNPRHKITKRGQNVTFRCDPISEHNRLYWYRQTLGQGPEFLTYFQNEAQLEKSRLLSDRFSAERPKGSFSTLEIQRTEQGDSAMYLCTSSLSGTATNEKLFFGSGTQLSVL.

At least ten counts were recorded for this clonotype. The CDR3, as DNA: TGTGCCAGCACCCAGGACACTACGAACACTGAAGCTTTCTTT. Residues: CASTQDTTNTEAFF. The rearrangement uses TRBV5-4 and TRBJ1-1, with D maybe TRBD1 (5 bases). The CDR3 is made up of 14 amino acids. Germline CDR1 and CDR2: SGHNT and YYREEE (reference sequence). V dropped 6 bases and J dropped 1 base, with 13 bases sitting between them.

The chain has TRBV9 and TRBJ1-6; TRBD1 aligns across 8 bases. The ends lost 4 bases at V and 9 bases at J; junction bases unmatched: 9. In germline, CDR1 is SGDLS, CDR2 YYNGEE. The CDR3 has 15 amino acids. CDR3 in DNA: TGTGCCAGCAGCACCCGGACAGGGCGGAGTTCACCCCTCCACTTT. Protein: CASSTRTGRSSPLHF.

J is TRBJ1-1 and V is TRBV29-1; 7 bases are a match to TRBD1. The ends lost 4 bases at V and 4 bases at J; junction bases unmatched: 9. Germline values: CDR1 SQVTM, CDR2 ANQGSEA. The CDR3 runs to 14 residues. The chain's CDR3 is CSVAKTGSGTEAFF. The CDR3 DNA reads TGCAGCGTTGCCAAGACAGGGTCGGGCACTGAAGCTTTCTTT.

The chain couples TRBV11-2 to TRBJ1-5; D is ambiguous. The germline V and J ends were trimmed by 6 bases and 11 bases, with 17 bases remaining between them. The CDR3 runs to 13 residues. Germline assignment: CDR1 SGHAT and CDR2 FQNNGV. The CDR3 loop is CASSLEGTQAQHF. In DNA form, the CDR3 reads TGTGCCAGCAGTCTAGAGGGCACTCAAGCCCAGCATTTT.

This clonotype was seen many times. The gene calls are TRBV25-1 and TRBJ1-6; 7 nucleotides line up with TRBD1. V shed 1 base, J shed 11 bases, and the junction held 5 bases outside the gene matches. The CDR3 loop spans 14 amino acids. Germline CDR1 is MGHDK and CDR2 is SYGVNS. CDR3 loop: CASSESGGITPLHF. For the CDR3, the DNA is TGTGCCAGCAGTGAATCAGGGGGGATTACACCCCTCCACTTT.

The V gene is TRBV12-3 or TRBV12-4, the J gene TRBJ1-4, with 7 nucleotides matching TRBD1. Germline trimming cut 6 bases from V and 0 bases from J; bases unmatched to any gene: 7. CDR3 length equals 16 residues. The CDR3 region has the DNA TGTGCCAGCAGCCCGAAGGGGGCAACAACTAATGAAAAACTGTTTTTT. The encoded protein is CASSPKGATTNEKLFF.

This clonotype occurred once. The rearrangement uses TRBV10-3 and TRBJ2-5; 9 bases fit TRBD1. The V gene end was trimmed by 4 bases and the J gene end by 0 bases; junction bases not matched to a gene: 3. Germline-derived CDR1 and CDR2 are ENHRY and SYGVKD. This CDR3 is built from 15 residues. As DNA, the CDR3 is TGTGCCATCAGTGTGACAGGGGGATACCAAGAGACCCAGTACTTC. It translates to CAISVTGGYQETQYF.

The rearrangement links TRBV7-2 to TRBJ2-5; 8 nucleotides match TRBD2. Germline trimming cut 5 bases from V and 10 bases from J; bases unmatched to any gene: 15. Germline assignment: CDR1 SGHTA and CDR2 FQGNSA. The CDR3 totals 15 residues. The CDR3 is CASSQPRAGTRGQYF. CDR3 coding DNA: TGTGCCAGCAGCCAACCCCGCGCGGGGACTAGGGGCCAGTACTTC.

This chain connects TRBV20-1 to TRBJ1-2, with 8 bases aligning to TRBD1. The V gene end was trimmed by 7 bases and the J gene end by 7 bases; junction bases not matched to a gene: 5. The CDR3 spans 11 residues. Germline CDR1 DFQATT, CDR2 SNEGSKA (reference sequence). CDR3 amino acids: CSVPGGAGYTF. Written as DNA, the CDR3 is TGCAGTGTACCAGGGGGCGCTGGCTACACCTTC.

This clonotype showed up many times. The V call is TRBV10-3, the J call TRBJ1-1, with a tentative D call TRBD1 (5 bases). CDR1 ENHRY and CDR2 SYGVKD come from the germline V gene. V was pared by 0 bases and J by 10 bases, with 18 bases between. This CDR3 is built from 15 residues. The CDR3 DNA reads as TGTGCCATCAGTGAGTCGTTAAGCGGGGCGGCGGGAGCTTTCTTT. Encoded protein: CAISESLSGAAGAFF.

This clonotype was picked up many times. The V and J genes are TRBV20-1 and TRBJ1-6, with a tentative D call TRBD1 (5 bases). V lost 7 bases and J 5 bases, leaving 15 bases between the germline ends. The CDR3 extends over 14 amino acids. Germline V gene sequence: CDR1 DFQATT, CDR2 SNEGSKA (reference sequence). CDR3 in amino acids: CSVSHEGHNSPLHF. The CDR3 DNA reads TGCAGTGTAAGCCACGAGGGGCATAATTCACCCCTCCACTTT.

On this clonotype itself: Given a much more abundant clone one base away, this may be a read error. The genes are TRBV6-6 and TRBJ1-1; D perhaps matches TRBD1 (5 bases). Germline values: CDR1 MNHNY, CDR2 SVGAGI (reference sequence). V lost 5 bases, J lost 8 bases, and 18 bases lay in between. This CDR3 region has 14 residues. CDR3 nucleotide sequence: TGTGCCAGCAGTCAGGGCAGCAGGGACCCCGAAGCTTTCTTT. Protein product: CASSQGSRDPEAFF.